The rows below give T cell receptor beta chains drawn from one sample of a study of blood T cell dynamics during melanoma immunotherapy. The method was immunoSEQ multiplex PCR; TCRdb's version includes in-frame clones alone and lacks a portion of them. The sample consists of 9,500 to 10,000 clones, around 85% of them appearing once. This material consisted of blood, taken from a patient treated with checkpoint blockade. The receptors derive from a human donor with melanoma. CDR3s include the opening cysteine and the closing phenylalanine or tryptophan. The order of the fields is V gene, J gene, D gene, CDR3 length, clone size, CDR3 DNA, CDR3 protein. A D gene is named only where the DNA matches it firmly. The listing skips clone size in some rows; elsewhere it reads once, few, many or a size class.

>TRBV5-4|TRBJ2-7|NA|15|once
TGTGCCAGCAGCCTAGGAGTGTCCAATTCCTACGAGCAGTACTTC
CASSLGVSNSYEQYF
>TRBV9|TRBJ2-3|TRBD1|17|NA
TGTGCCAGCAGCGTAGAGGGACAGGGTCCCACCACAGATACGCAGTATTTT
CASSVEGQGPTTDTQYF
>TRBV7-2|TRBJ2-1|NA|15|NA
TGTGCCAGCAGCTTAGACGGGGGGCCGTACAATGAGCAGTTCTTC
CASSLDGGPYNEQFF
>TRBV19|TRBJ2-5|TRBD2|15|NA
TGTGCCAGTAGTATAAGCGGGGGGGCTCTTGAGACCCAGTACTTC
CASSISGGALETQYF
>TRBV19|TRBJ2-6|NA|14|NA
TGTGCCAGTAGTGCAGACTCTGGGGCCAACGTCCTGACTTTC
CASSADSGANVLTF
>TRBV5-1|TRBJ2-2|NA|14|NA
TGCGCCAGCAGCCAGTATATGAACACCGGGGAGCTGTTTTTT
CASSQYMNTGELFF
>TRBV6-1|TRBJ1-3|TRBD1|16|NA
TGTGCCAGCAGTGAAGCTCCACAGGGGGCTGGAAACACCATATATTTT
CASSEAPQGAGNTIYF
>TRBV15|TRBJ2-7|NA|15|once
TGTGCCACCAGCCCGGCGGCAGGTATTACCTACGAGCAGTACTTC
CATSPAAGITYEQYF
>TRBV15|TRBJ2-2|NA|16|NA
TGTGCCACCAGCAGAGGATGGGGTGGGGAGGCCGGGGAGCTGTTTTTT
CATSRGWGGEAGELFF
>TRBV7-6|TRBJ2-7|NA|13|few
TGTGCCAGCAGCTCGGGACCCAACTACGAGCAGTACTTC
CASSSGPNYEQYF
>TRBV7-3|TRBJ2-2|TRBD2|17|NA
TGTGCCAGCAGCTTTATAGGACTAGCGGCGAACACCGGGGAGCTGTTTTTT
CASSFIGLAANTGELFF
>TRBV7-9|TRBJ1-2|NA|14|NA
TGTGCCAGCAGCCCACAACAGGGTCGTAGTGGCTACACCTTC
CASSPQQGRSGYTF
>TRBV11-3|TRBJ2-2|NA|13|NA
TGTGCCAGCAGCCCCGCGCACACCGGGGAGCTGTTTTTT
CASSPAHTGELFF
>TRBV5-1|TRBJ2-1|TRBD1|15|NA
TGCGCCAGCAGCCCGGACAGGGGCTCCTACAATGAGCAGTTCTTC
CASSPDRGSYNEQFF
>TRBV2|TRBJ1-3|NA|16|NA
TGTGCCAGCAGCGCTGCTTCGGGGATCCGGGTTGACACCATATATTTT
CASSAASGIRVDTIYF
>TRBV19|TRBJ2-1|NA|12|NA
TGTGCCAGTAGTATAGTTTACAATGAGCAGTTCTTC
CASSIVYNEQFF
>TRBV27|TRBJ1-6|NA|15|NA
TGTGCCAGCAGTCCCCTGGGGGACGGGAATTCACCCCTCCACTTT
CASSPLGDGNSPLHF